These T cell receptor beta chains were read from a single sample in a study of identical twins. Each CDR3 protein is one row after TCRdb ran MiXCR on the 5' RACE reads. The table records about 190,000 distinct CDR3 sequences, about a sixth of them present only once. Separately, the same data were catalogued under a study of T cells expressing NK-cell markers.

The sequenced sample consisted of CD8+ T cells sorted from blood. Source of these receptors: a woman aged 18-35 years in good health. Both conserved end residues are part of each CDR3. Fields, in order: J gene, clone size, CDR3 length, D gene, V gene, CDR3 protein, CDR3 DNA. A D gene is named only where the DNA matches it firmly. Expanded clones get a size class; other rows say once, few or many, or leave the size out.

J gene: TRBJ2-1; clone size: -; CDR3 length: 17; D gene: -; V gene: TRBV6-2/TRBV6-3; CDR3 protein: CASSLRNLRVSYNEQFF; CDR3 DNA: TGTGCCAGCAGCCTACGGAATTTGCGGGTCTCCTACAATGAGCAGTTCTTC
J gene: TRBJ2-3; clone size: few; CDR3 length: 14; D gene: -; V gene: TRBV20-1; CDR3 protein: CSATNRDSTDTQYF; CDR3 DNA: TGCAGTGCTACAAATCGGGACTCCACAGATACGCAGTATTTT
J gene: TRBJ2-5; clone size: few; CDR3 length: 18; D gene: TRBD2; V gene: TRBV11-1; CDR3 protein: CASSIGTSGAEGQETQYF; CDR3 DNA: TGTGCCAGCAGCATCGGGACTAGCGGGGCGGAAGGACAAGAGACCCAGTACTTC
J gene: TRBJ2-5; clone size: -; CDR3 length: 16; D gene: -; V gene: TRBV20-1; CDR3 protein: CSARDPQGSLQETQYF; CDR3 DNA: TGCAGTGCTAGAGATCCTCAGGGATCACTACAAGAGACCCAGTACTTC
J gene: TRBJ2-1; clone size: few; CDR3 length: 15; D gene: TRBD2; V gene: TRBV7-2; CDR3 protein: CALGGVRVAYNEQFF; CDR3 DNA: TGTGCCCTTGGGGGGGTGCGGGTAGCCTACAATGAGCAGTTCTTC
J gene: TRBJ2-7; clone size: many; CDR3 length: 12; D gene: TRBD1; V gene: TRBV5-1; CDR3 protein: CASSGDSYEQYF; CDR3 DNA: TGCGCCAGCAGCGGGGACAGCTACGAGCAGTACTTC
J gene: TRBJ2-7; clone size: many; CDR3 length: 12; D gene: -; V gene: TRBV12-3/TRBV12-4; CDR3 protein: CASSLDGREQYF; CDR3 DNA: TGTGCCAGCAGTTTGGATGGACGAGAGCAGTACTTC
J gene: TRBJ2-7; clone size: few; CDR3 length: 15; D gene: -; V gene: TRBV12-3/TRBV12-4; CDR3 protein: CASSHFRRYSYEQYF; CDR3 DNA: TGTGCCAGCAGCCACTTCCGACGTTACTCCTACGAGCAGTACTTC
J gene: TRBJ1-5; clone size: few; CDR3 length: 15; D gene: TRBD1; V gene: TRBV5-1; CDR3 protein: CASSPGQASNQPQHF; CDR3 DNA: TGCGCCAGCAGCCCGGGACAGGCTAGCAATCAGCCCCAGCATTTT
J gene: TRBJ2-5; clone size: -; CDR3 length: 14; D gene: -; V gene: TRBV12-3/TRBV12-4; CDR3 protein: CASSFGSPGETQYF; CDR3 DNA: TGTGCCAGCAGTTTTGGGAGTCCCGGAGAGACCCAGTACTTC
J gene: TRBJ2-1; clone size: few; CDR3 length: 15; D gene: TRBD2; V gene: TRBV5-1; CDR3 protein: CASSLDGRAPNEQFF; CDR3 DNA: TGCGCCAGCAGCTTGGATGGGAGGGCCCCTAATGAGCAGTTCTTC
J gene: TRBJ2-7; clone size: -; CDR3 length: 13; D gene: -; V gene: TRBV6-1; CDR3 protein: CASRESTSYEQYF; CDR3 DNA: TGTGCCAGCAGGGAATCAACCTCCTACGAGCAGTACTTC
J gene: TRBJ2-3; clone size: -; CDR3 length: 15; D gene: TRBD2; V gene: TRBV2; CDR3 protein: CASPPGSGGPDTQYF; CDR3 DNA: TGTGCCAGCCCCCCGGGCAGCGGGGGCCCAGATACGCAGTATTTT
J gene: TRBJ2-1; clone size: few; CDR3 length: 12; D gene: -; V gene: TRBV2; CDR3 protein: CASRVTLSEQFF; CDR3 DNA: TGTGCCAGCAGGGTGACGCTCTCCGAGCAGTTCTTC
J gene: TRBJ2-7; clone size: few; CDR3 length: 17; D gene: TRBD2; V gene: TRBV4-1; CDR3 protein: CASSQEPRTSRGYEQYF; CDR3 DNA: TGCGCCAGCAGCCAAGAACCCAGGACTAGCCGGGGCTACGAGCAGTACTTC
J gene: TRBJ2-1; clone size: -; CDR3 length: 10; D gene: -; V gene: TRBV27; CDR3 protein: CASGNNEQFF; CDR3 DNA: TGTGCCAGCGGCAACAATGAGCAGTTCTTC
J gene: TRBJ2-3; clone size: few; CDR3 length: 15; D gene: -; V gene: TRBV7-9; CDR3 protein: CASSLESRSAGTQYF; CDR3 DNA: TGTGCCAGCAGCTTAGAGAGTCGATCTGCGGGTACGCAGTATTTT
J gene: TRBJ1-1; clone size: -; CDR3 length: 15; D gene: -; V gene: TRBV7-8; CDR3 protein: CASSYPSMMNTEAFF; CDR3 DNA: TGTGCCAGCAGCTACCCCTCGATGATGAACACTGAAGCTTTCTTT
J gene: TRBJ2-7; clone size: few; CDR3 length: 14; D gene: -; V gene: TRBV6-5; CDR3 protein: CASSPSGAAYEQYF; CDR3 DNA: TGTGCCAGCAGTCCCTCGGGGGCGGCCTACGAGCAGTACTTC
J gene: TRBJ2-7; clone size: -; CDR3 length: 11; D gene: TRBD2; V gene: TRBV6-1; CDR3 protein: CATREGYEQYF; CDR3 DNA: TGTGCCACCAGGGAGGGATACGAGCAGTACTTC